The 4 T cell receptor beta chains below come from one sample, sequenced in a study of blood T cell repertoires in COVID-19. The table came from immunoSEQ multiplex PCR; TCRdb's copy has only in-frame clones and leaves some out. This table holds fewer than 35,000 clones, around 91% found once. Source material: peripheral blood. The origin of the receptors is a man between 60 and 75 years old with active COVID-19.

This clone was seen only a few times. The chain couples TRBV28 to TRBJ2-1; 13 nucleotides line up with TRBD2. J was trimmed by 12 bases and V by 5 bases; bases with no gene match: 10. In germline, CDR1 is MDHEN, CDR2 SYDVKM. The CDR3 covers 15 residues. CDR3 in DNA: TGTGCCAGCAGTCGGCCGGGACTAGCGGGGTGGGTGCAGTTCTTC. It translates to CASSRPGLAGWVQFF. The whole variable domain, remainder taken from reference TRBV28 and TRBJ2-1, is DVKVTQSSRYLVKRTGEKVFLECVQDMDHENMFWYRQDPGLGLRLIYFSYDVKMKEKGDIPEGYSVSREKKERFSLILESASTNQTSMYLCASSRPGLAGWVQFFGPGTRLTVL.

J is TRBJ2-3 and V is TRBV18, with 9 bases that match TRBD1. The V gene's germline CDR1 is KGHSH and CDR2 LQKENI. This CDR3 comprises 16 residues. After removal of 4 bases from V and 4 bases from J, the junction contained 9 bases not matched to a gene. This chain's CDR3 is CASSLSGQGFADTQYF. CDR3 bases: TGTGCCAGCTCACTTTCTGGACAGGGGTTCGCAGATACGCAGTATTTT.

CDR3 DNA: TGTGCCAGCAGCTCCCTTGTGGATGGGACAGGCACCTACGAGCAGTACTTC. Amino acid sequence: CASSSLVDGTGTYEQYF. V is TRBV7-2 and J is TRBJ2-7, with 8 bases matching TRBD1. This CDR3 region has 17 residues. V was clipped by 4 bases and J by 2 bases; unmatched bases: 13. Germline V gene sequence: CDR1 SGHTA, CDR2 FQGNSA.

The V call is TRBV3-1 (or the pseudogene TRBV3-2), the J call TRBJ1-6, with 11 bases aligning to TRBD1. Germline V gene data show CDR1 as LGHDT and CDR2 as YNNKEL (reference sequence). Trimming at V came to 1 base and at J to 6 bases, leaving 11 bases not matched to a gene. This CDR3 is 19 amino acids long. DNA of the CDR3: TGTGCCAGCAGCCAAGGGGCTGTCGGACAGGGGGCGGGTAATTCACCCCTCCACTTT. Its translation is CASSQGAVGQGAGNSPLHF.